The source of this TCR beta chain is a study of blood T cells in healthy people across ages. This CDR3 spans 11 amino acids. V lost 7 bases, J lost 8 bases, and 8 bases lay in between. A second PCR of 7 to 11 cycles used a sample-barcoded 5' primer and a J-beta primer mix. CDR3-containing paired-end reads numbering at least 2.5 million came from each sample. TCRdb called the 5' RACE reads again in MiXCR, with one record for every CDR3 protein. There are roughly 800,000 distinct CDR3 sequences in the sample; 25% occur only once, and roughly 3.5% lies in the top ten. Peripheral blood samples of 9.5 to 10 milliliters were drawn from each donor. As for this clonotype: Its antigen is not known.

Study observations and caveats: A conclusive naive versus antigen-experienced comparison was prevented by the unsorted PBMCs.

This same sample was also part of a study on T cells of mothers and their children. This second study notes: Nobody spotted any persistent microchimeric T cell clones.

Sequenced material: blood. This TCR was sampled from a boy between 10 and 17 years old in good health. The V gene is TRBV12-3 or TRBV12-4, the J gene TRBJ1-4; D not resolved. CDR3 protein: CASTTGEKLFF. The DNA of the CDR3 is TGTGCCAGCACTACGGGGGAAAAACTGTTTTTT.